These 12 T cell receptor beta chains were sequenced from one sample in a study of control samples from healthy donors and cancer patients. TCRdb keeps only in-frame clones here, not all; method: immunoSEQ multiplex PCR. The table lists roughly 59,000 clones, roughly 90% of them singletons. Sequenced sample: PBMCs. Source of these receptors: a man aged 35 to 55 with colorectal cancer.

The chain employs TRBV11-2 and TRBJ2-1; 10 bases align to TRBD2. The CDR3 has 15 residues. The V gene's germline CDR1 is SGHAT and CDR2 FQNNGV. V was clipped by 10 bases and J by 2 bases; unmatched bases: 8. The CDR3 here is CATGPSGGTYNEQFF. The CDR3 region has the DNA TGTGCCACCGGGCCTAGCGGGGGAACCTACAATGAGCAGTTCTTC.

The J gene is TRBJ1-5, the V gene TRBV5-4; maybe TRBD1 (5 bases). Germline V gives CDR1 SGHNT, CDR2 YYREEE (reference sequence). The V end lost 4 bases, the J end lost 7 bases, and 12 bases lay between the germline ends. The length of the CDR3 is 13 residues. The CDR3, as DNA: TGTGCCAGCAGCATGGGGGTCGAGCAGCCCCAGCATTTT. This translates into CASSMGVEQPQHF. Full variable domain (missing parts from reference TRBV5-4 and TRBJ1-5): ETGVTQSPTHLIKTRGQQVTLRCSSQSGHNTVSWYQQALGQGPQFIFQYYREEENGRGNFPPRFSGLQFPNYSSELNVNALELDDSALYLCASSMGVEQPQHFGDGTRLSIL.

The V and J genes are TRBV9 and TRBJ1-2; the D is unclear. The germline V gene has CDR1 SGDLS and CDR2 YYNGEE. V lost 0 bases to trimming and J lost 4 bases, with 4 bases between them. The CDR3 covers 12 residues. The DNA of the CDR3 is TGTGCCAGCAGCGTAGCCGGCTATGGCTACACCTTC. Its translation is CASSVAGYGYTF.

CDR3 in DNA: TGTGCCAGTAGTGAACGACCCCAGATGCCCCAGCATTTT. Protein sequence: CASSERPQMPQHF. The gene calls are TRBV19 and TRBJ1-5; D not resolved. Germline assignment: CDR1 LNHDA and CDR2 SQIVND (reference sequence). The CDR3 length is 13 residues. V lost 5 bases, J lost 9 bases, and 14 bases lay in between.

The chain employs TRBV7-3 and TRBJ2-1; 9 nucleotides match TRBD2. The CDR3 has 17 amino acids. Germline lookup yields CDR1 SGHTA and CDR2 FQGTGA. Trimming took 4 bases from V and 4 from J; bases not matched to a gene: 11. The CDR3 coding sequence is TGTGCCAGCAGCTCTAGGCCTAGCGGGGAGGGGTACAATGAGCAGTTCTTC. Translating it yields CASSSRPSGEGYNEQFF.

The gene calls are TRBV19 and TRBJ1-2; 7 nucleotides match TRBD1. J gave up 2 bases and V 5 bases, and 2 bases lay outside the gene matches. In germline, CDR1 is LNHDA, CDR2 SQIVND (reference sequence). This CDR3 spans 13 amino acids. CDR3 DNA sequence: TGTGCCAGTAGTCAAGGGGGCAACTATGGCTACACCTTC. Translation gives CASSQGGNYGYTF.

This clone occurred once. The V call is TRBV30, the J call TRBJ2-1, with D possibly called TRBD1 or TRBD2 (5 bases each). Germline V gene data show CDR1 as GTSNPN and CDR2 as SVGIG (reference sequence). This CDR3 comprises 12 residues. The V gene lost 1 base and the J gene lost 9 bases, with 10 bases spanning the gap. CDR3 bases: TGTGCCTGGAGTGGTGGGGCGGGTGAGCAGTTCTTC. It translates to CAWSGGAGEQFF.

V is TRBV2 and J is TRBJ1-6; a possible D gene is TRBD1 (6 bases). Germline values: CDR1 SNHLY, CDR2 FYNNEI. CDR3 length equals 13 residues. The germline V and J ends were trimmed by 5 bases and 10 bases, with 12 bases remaining between them. CDR3 amino acids: CASSLQGFSPLHF. CDR3 sequence (DNA): TGTGCCAGCAGTTTACAGGGTTTCTCACCCCTCCACTTT.

The chain couples TRBV18 to TRBJ2-2; tentatively, D is TRBD2 (6 bases). Germline CDR1 and CDR2: KGHSH and LQKENI. The V end was cut by 8 bases, the J end by 2 bases, with 12 bases between. The CDR3 sequence is 14 residues long. The CDR3 DNA sequence: TGTGCCAGCCCAGTGGGAGGAAACACCGGGGAGCTGTTTTTT. This codes for CASPVGGNTGELFF.

This sequence joins TRBV6-1 and TRBJ2-5; 9 bases line up with TRBD1. The CDR3 is 19 residues long. Germline V gene lookup returns CDR1 MNHNS and CDR2 SASEGT. V lost 3 bases to trimming and J lost 2 bases; unmatched junction nucleotides: 16. This CDR3 reads CASSERLDRGGLRQETQYF. Written as DNA, the CDR3 is TGTGCCAGCAGTGAGAGGCTGGACAGGGGAGGATTGCGACAAGAGACCCAGTACTTC.

The chain links TRBV19 to TRBJ1-2; D unresolved. The CDR3 covers 13 residues. Trimming stripped 1 base from V and 8 bases from J, with 11 bases between. CDR1 is LNHDA and CDR2 is SQIVND in the germline V gene (reference sequence). CDR3 sequence reads: CASSIATDRGYTF. The CDR3 coding sequence is TGTGCCAGTAGTATAGCGACGGATCGGGGCTACACCTTC.

The chain is built from TRBV29-1 and TRBJ2-1; D possibly corresponds to TRBD2 (7 bases). This CDR3 has 12 amino acids. In germline, CDR1 is SQVTM, CDR2 ANQGSEA. V lost 4 bases, J lost 5 bases, and 9 bases lay in between. As DNA, the CDR3 is TGCAGCGTTGGCGGGGGCCACAATGAGCAGTTCTTC. Translated, it gives CSVGGGHNEQFF.